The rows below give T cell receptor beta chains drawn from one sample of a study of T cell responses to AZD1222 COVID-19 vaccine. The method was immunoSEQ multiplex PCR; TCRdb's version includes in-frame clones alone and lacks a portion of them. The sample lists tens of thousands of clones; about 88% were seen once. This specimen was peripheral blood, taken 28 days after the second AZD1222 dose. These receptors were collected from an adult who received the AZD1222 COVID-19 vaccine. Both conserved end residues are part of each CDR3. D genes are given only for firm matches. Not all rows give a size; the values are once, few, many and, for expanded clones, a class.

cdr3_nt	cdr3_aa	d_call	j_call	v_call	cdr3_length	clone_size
TGTGCCAGCAGTTTAGGGACTAGCGGCTCCTACGAGCAGTACTTC	CASSLGTSGSYEQYF	TRBD2	TRBJ2-7	TRBV27	15	few
TGTGCCAGCAGCTTAGTAATCAGCGGGAGGGCAGATACGCAGTATTTT	CASSLVISGRADTQYF	TRBD2	TRBJ2-3	TRBV11-2	16	-
TGCGCCAGCAGTGAGCAGGGATACAATGAGCAGTTCTTC	CASSEQGYNEQFF	-	TRBJ2-1	TRBV10-1	13	-
TGTGCCAGCAGATCACGAGATGAGCAGTTCTTC	CASRSRDEQFF	-	TRBJ2-1	TRBV7-2	11	-
TGTGCCACCAGTGATTCCTGGACAGACGAGACCCAGTACTTC	CATSDSWTDETQYF	-	TRBJ2-5	TRBV24-1	14	-
TGCAGTGCTTCGTGGGAAACGACCCAGTACTTC	CSASWETTQYF	-	TRBJ2-5	TRBV20-1	11	few
TGTGCTATTCGGACTAGCGGCCCACTCGAGCAGTACTTC	CAIRTSGPLEQYF	TRBD2	TRBJ2-7	TRBV12-5	13	-
TGTGCCAGCAGCCGGGTAGACACTGAAGCTTTCTTT	CASSRVDTEAFF	-	TRBJ1-1	TRBV3-1/TRBV3-2	12	-
TGTGCCAGCAGTTACTCGATCGGGGACAATGAGCAGTTCTTC	CASSYSIGDNEQFF	-	TRBJ2-1	TRBV6-2/TRBV6-3	14	-
TGTGCCAGCAGTTCGTCTGGGTTACGGAACACTGAAGCTTTCTTT	CASSSSGLRNTEAFF	-	TRBJ1-1	TRBV27	15	-
TGTGCCAGCAGCCGGGGACTAGCGGGAGCAGAGACCCAGTACTTC	CASSRGLAGAETQYF	TRBD2	TRBJ2-5	TRBV7-2	15	-
TGTGCCAGCAGTTACGCGGGACATTCGAACACTGAAGCTTTCTTT	CASSYAGHSNTEAFF	-	TRBJ1-1	TRBV6-6	15	-
TGTGCTAGTGGTTTAAGGGGGAGGGGGGATGAGCAGTTCTTC	CASGLRGRGDEQFF	-	TRBJ2-1	TRBV12-5	14	-
TGTGCTGTCCTACCAGGGGGCGGCTATGGCTACACCTTC	CAVLPGGGYGYTF	TRBD1	TRBJ1-2	TRBV30	13	-
TGTGCCAGCAGCCCCGGGGCGGGAGGAGGGGCTGAAGCTTTCTTT	CASSPGAGGGAEAFF	-	TRBJ1-1	TRBV7-6	15	-
TGTGCCAGCAGTTTTCGTCCAGGGGTCGTTGAAAAACTGTTTTTT	CASSFRPGVVEKLFF	-	TRBJ1-4	TRBV28	15	few